The 32 T cell receptor beta chains in this list originate from one sample, sequenced in a study of identical twins. One entry per CDR3 protein results from TCRdb running MiXCR on the 5' RACE reads. This table has 450,000 to 600,000 distinct CDR3 sequences, approximately 20% appearing once. The same sample was also used in a study of yellow fever vaccine responses in identical twins.

Sequencing used CD4+ T cells sorted from blood. The receptors shown here come from a young woman in good health.

V gene TRBV5-1 combines with J gene TRBJ2-2, with 12 bases lining up with TRBD2. Germline trimming cut 0 bases from V and 3 bases from J; bases unmatched to any gene: 3. Germline V CDR1 and CDR2: SGHRS, YFSETQ. The CDR3 loop spans 17 amino acids. This chain's CDR3 is CASSLGWTSGDTGELFF. The CDR3 DNA sequence: TGCGCCAGCAGCTTGGGTTGGACTAGCGGGGACACCGGGGAGCTGTTTTTT.

This clonotype was seen a few times. The chain carries TRBV24-1 and TRBJ2-1; 10 nucleotides agree with TRBD2. Germline loops: CDR1 KGHDR, CDR2 SFDVKD. The CDR3 is 13 amino acids. With 10 bases clipped from V and 3 bases from J, the junction kept 2 bases outside the gene matches. The CDR3 loop reads CATEREGYNEQFF. CDR3 coding DNA: TGTGCCACGGAGCGGGAGGGCTACAATGAGCAGTTCTTC.

This clonotype showed up just a few times. The chain combines TRBV3-1 with TRBJ2-2, with D hard to call. From germline, CDR1 is LGHDT and CDR2 YNNKEL (reference sequence). The CDR3 contains 12 residues. The V gene lost 2 bases and the J gene lost 5 bases, with 3 bases spanning the gap. CDR3 DNA: TGTGCCAGCAGCCAAACAACCGGGGAGCTGTTTTTT. It specifies CASSQTTGELFF.

The genes are TRBV12-3 or TRBV12-4 and TRBJ2-2; a weak D match, TRBD2 (5 bases). The CDR3 covers 15 residues. V was clipped by 3 bases and J by 5 bases, with 13 bases between them. CDR3 loop: CASSFLTRGTGELFF. For the CDR3, the DNA is TGTGCCAGCAGTTTTCTGACTCGAGGGACCGGGGAGCTGTTTTTT.

The chain joins TRBV20-1 to TRBJ2-3; 12 nucleotides agree with TRBD2. CDR3 length: 15 residues. The V segment lost 3 bases and the J segment 6 bases; nucleotides outside the gene matches: 7. Germline CDR1 DFQATT, CDR2 SNEGSKA (reference sequence). The CDR3 DNA reads TGCAGTGCTAGGGAGACTAGCGGGGGACCGGATACGCAGTATTTT. Translating it yields CSARETSGGPDTQYF.

The J gene is TRBJ1-1, the V gene TRBV4-1; D perhaps matches TRBD1 (6 bases). Germline CDR1 is MGHRA and CDR2 is YSYEKL. The V end was cut by 3 bases, the J end by 1 base, with 12 bases between. This CDR3 region has 15 residues. The CDR3, as DNA: TGCGCCAGCAGCCACACCGGGACAACGAACACTGAAGCTTTCTTT. This sequence encodes CASSHTGTTNTEAFF.

The V call is TRBV5-5, the J call TRBJ2-7, with a weak D call TRBD2 (6 bases). This CDR3 spans 14 amino acids. The V end lost 1 base, the J end lost 7 bases, and 15 bases lay between the germline ends. Germline CDR1 and CDR2: SGHKS and YYEKEE (reference sequence). The CDR3: CASSLSPGAREQYF. The CDR3 coding sequence is TGTGCCAGCAGCTTGTCACCGGGAGCGCGGGAGCAGTACTTC. Full variable domain (missing parts from reference TRBV5-5 and TRBJ2-7): DAGVTQSPTHLIKTRGQQVTLRCSPISGHKSVSWYQQVLGQGPQFIFQYYEKEERGRGNFPDRFSARQFPNYSSELNVNALLLGDSALYLCASSLSPGAREQYFGPGTRLTVT.

This clonotype came up a few times. The chain carries TRBV2 and TRBJ1-4; D is perhaps TRBD1 (6 bases). The CDR3 extends over 14 amino acids. The ends were cut back, 6 bases at V and 8 bases at J, with 16 bases in the middle. Germline lookup yields CDR1 SNHLY and CDR2 FYNNEI. For the CDR3, the DNA is TGTGCCAGCAGCCGACAGGAGAACCAAGAAAAACTGTTTTTT. Protein sequence: CASSRQENQEKLFF.

V gene TRBV15 combines with J gene TRBJ2-5; 9 bases line up with TRBD1. Germline V lookup: CDR1 LNHNV, CDR2 YYDKDF (reference sequence). Trimming removed 2 bases from V and 5 bases from J; junction bases left unmatched: 6. The CDR3 sequence is 15 residues long. The CDR3 nucleotides read TGTGCCACCAGCAGACAGACCGGACAGGGGGAGACCCAGTACTTC. It translates to CATSRQTGQGETQYF.

This sequence joins TRBV3-1 and TRBJ2-7, with TRBD2 matching over 15 bases. Germline CDR1 LGHDT, CDR2 YNNKEL (reference sequence). J was trimmed by 5 bases and V by 4 bases; bases with no gene match: 6. This CDR3 contains 16 residues. CDR3 in DNA: TGTGCCAGCAGCCTTGGACTAGCGGGAGGGGACAACGAGCAGTACTTC. As protein: CASSLGLAGGDNEQYF.

This clonotype turned up a few times. The chain uses TRBV5-1 and TRBJ2-3; D possibly corresponds to TRBD2 (6 bases). Germline V lookup: CDR1 SGHRS, CDR2 YFSETQ. V lost 4 bases to trimming and J lost 6 bases, with 12 bases between them. The CDR3 is 13 amino acids. CDR3 coding DNA: TGCGCCAGCAGCCCTGGAGGGGAGGATACGCAGTATTTT. Encoded protein: CASSPGGEDTQYF.

The chain combines TRBV12-3 or TRBV12-4 with TRBJ1-5; tentative D call: TRBD1 (5 bases). This CDR3 contains 16 residues. The V end was cut by 6 bases, the J end by 0 bases, with 15 bases between. The chain's CDR3 is CASSPGGSDSNQPQHF. As DNA, the CDR3 is TGTGCCAGCAGCCCCGGGGGGAGCGATAGCAATCAGCCCCAGCATTTT.

The J gene is TRBJ1-6, the V gene TRBV6-1; D call uncertain. Germline CDR1 MNHNS, CDR2 SASEGT. Trimming removed 4 bases from V and 6 bases from J, with 13 bases in between. This CDR3 has 15 amino acids. CDR3 sequence reads: CASSVGRARNSPLHF. The CDR3 region has the DNA TGTGCCAGCAGTGTAGGGAGGGCGCGTAATTCACCCCTCCACTTT.

This clonotype was counted only a few times. Mismatch with germline at one junction end may stem from a read error. The chain recombines TRBV28 with TRBJ1-2, with D tentatively TRBD1 (6 bases). The CDR3 covers 15 residues. In germline, CDR1 is MDHEN, CDR2 SYDVKM. The CDR3 coding sequence is TGTGCCAGCAGTTTTCGAGCTCGGGGGCTAGGAGACTATGACTTC. Its protein is CASSFRARGLGDYDF.

The genes are TRBV6-5 and TRBJ2-7, with 9 bases identical to TRBD2. The CDR3 consists of 15 residues. The V and J ends lost 3 bases and 4 bases, in that order; junction bases with no gene match: 7. The V gene's germline CDR1 is MNHEY and CDR2 SVGAGI. The CDR3 nucleotides read TGTGCCAGCAGTTATAAACTAGCGGGTTTTTACGAGCAGTACTTC. Translating gives CASSYKLAGFYEQYF.

This chain links TRBV18 with TRBJ2-2; D is tentatively TRBD1 or TRBD2 (5 bases each). CDR1 is KGHSH, CDR2 LQKENI, per germline. The V end was cut by 3 bases, the J end by 3 bases, with 8 bases between. The CDR3 is made up of 14 amino acids. This CDR3 reads CASSPGTYTGELFF. In DNA, the CDR3 is TGTGCCAGCTCACCTGGGACCTACACCGGGGAGCTGTTTTTT.

This clonotype was found a few times. This chain uses TRBV20-1 with TRBJ2-5; D not resolved. This CDR3 has 13 amino acids. Trimming took 3 bases from V and 7 from J, leaving 15 bases between them. In germline, CDR1 is DFQATT, CDR2 SNEGSKA (reference sequence). This chain's CDR3 is CSARYTWGATQYF. The CDR3 DNA reads TGCAGTGCTAGGTACACCTGGGGTGCGACCCAGTACTTC.

The CDR3 here is CASSRGGIQAGANVLTF. The CDR3 DNA sequence: TGCGCCAGCAGCCGGGGCGGGATTCAGGCTGGGGCCAACGTCCTGACTTTC. The J gene is TRBJ2-6, the V gene TRBV4-1; D might be TRBD2 (6 bases). This CDR3 is 17 amino acids long. V shed 4 bases and J shed 2 bases, with 15 bases lying between them. Germline CDR1 MGHRA, CDR2 YSYEKL.

This clonotype has at least ten counts. The chain carries TRBV5-1 and TRBJ2-1, with D possibly being TRBD1 (6 bases). This CDR3 has 15 residues. Germline V gene data show CDR1 as SGHRS and CDR2 as YFSETQ. V lost 4 bases and J lost 2, with 13 bases in between. The CDR3 DNA is TGCGCCAGCAGCAGGGGTGGACAGACCTACAATGAGCAGTTCTTC. It codes for CASSRGGQTYNEQFF.

The chain carries TRBV4-1 and TRBJ2-3; tentative D call: TRBD1 (6 bases). This CDR3 has 14 residues. With 5 bases removed from V and 2 bases from J, the gap between germline ends came to 11 bases. Germline lookup yields CDR1 MGHRA and CDR2 YSYEKL. The CDR3 loop reads CASSTGQPTDTQYF. The CDR3 DNA follows: TGCGCCAGCAGCACCGGACAGCCCACAGATACGCAGTATTTT.

There are a few counts of this clonotype. This rearrangement joins TRBV28 to TRBJ1-1; 8 bases fit TRBD1. Trimming removed 2 bases from V and 4 bases from J; junction bases left unmatched: 3. The CDR3 sequence is 14 residues long. Germline CDR1 MDHEN, CDR2 SYDVKM. The CDR3 DNA reads as TGTGCCAGCAGTTTAAGGGACAGGCCCACTGAAGCTTTCTTT. Residues: CASSLRDRPTEAFF. Full variable domain (rest looked up from reference TRBV28 and TRBJ1-1): DVKVTQSSRYLVKRTGEKVFLECVQDMDHENMFWYRQDPGLGLRLIYFSYDVKMKEKGDIPEGYSVSREKKERFSLILESASTNQTSMYLCASSLRDRPTEAFFGQGTRLTVV.

There are a few counts of this clonotype. The chain links TRBV11-2 to TRBJ2-1; 12 bases are a match to TRBD1. The CDR3 contains 16 residues. Germline trimming cut 1 base from V and 7 bases from J; bases unmatched to any gene: 5. Per the germline V gene, CDR1 is SGHAT and CDR2 is FQNNGV. This chain's CDR3 is CASSLGPGQGANEQFF. The CDR3 DNA follows: TGTGCCAGCAGCTTAGGACCGGGACAGGGGGCTAATGAGCAGTTCTTC. Complete variable domain (other parts from reference TRBV11-2 and TRBJ2-1): EAGVAQSPRYKIIEKRQSVAFWCNPISGHATLYWYQQILGQGPKLLIQFQNNGVVDDSQLPKDRFSAERLKGVDSTLKIQPAKLEDSAVYLCASSLGPGQGANEQFFGPGTRLTVL.

The chain recombines TRBV20-1 with TRBJ2-2, with D maybe TRBD1 (6 bases). The CDR3 has 12 residues. CDR1 is DFQATT, CDR2 SNEGSKA, per germline (reference sequence). The V gene lost 4 bases and the J gene lost 4 bases, with 7 bases spanning the gap. CDR3 region: CSANRVTGELFF. As DNA, the CDR3 is TGCAGTGCTAACAGGGTCACCGGGGAGCTGTTTTTT.

This clonotype was picked up a small number of times. The V gene is TRBV2, the J gene TRBJ2-3, with D tentatively TRBD2 (7 bases). Germline V lookup: CDR1 SNHLY, CDR2 FYNNEI. Trimming took 3 bases from V and 5 from J, leaving 15 bases between them. This CDR3 is 15 amino acids long. The CDR3 bases are TGTGCCAGCAGTGATCTCCGGGGGGCGGGAGATACGCAGTATTTT. It yields the protein CASSDLRGAGDTQYF.

In this sample, this clonotype turned up many times. The chain combines TRBV5-1 with TRBJ1-6; a possible D gene is TRBD1 (6 bases). The CDR3 is 17 residues long. Trimming left V 4 bases short and J 7 bases short, with 21 bases between. The germline V gene encodes CDR1 SGHRS and CDR2 YFSETQ. The CDR3 reads CASSLGHGNRPNSPLHF. CDR3 DNA sequence: TGCGCCAGCAGCCTGGGACATGGCAATCGTCCCAATTCACCCCTCCACTTT.

This clonotype was seen a handful of times. V gene TRBV29-1 combines with J gene TRBJ2-1; 10 bases are a match to TRBD1. This CDR3 has 14 residues. CDR1 and CDR2 from the germline V gene are SQVTM and ANQGSEA. The V segment lost 3 bases and the J segment 7 bases; nucleotides outside the gene matches: 6. As DNA, the CDR3 is TGCAGCGTTGATAGGACAGGGGGTGGTAATGAGCAGTTCTTC. Translation gives CSVDRTGGGNEQFF.

Comment on this clonotype: The junction departs from the called germline gene at one end, perhaps through a read error. The genes are TRBV24-1 and TRBJ2-5; maybe TRBD1 (6 bases). Germline V gene sequence: CDR1 KGHDR, CDR2 SFDVKD. The CDR3 is 16 amino acids. CDR3: CATSDFENAGEETQYF. DNA of the CDR3: TGTGCCACAAGTGATTTCGAGAATGCAGGGGAAGAGACCCAGTACTTC.

This clonotype was counted only a few times. This chain joins TRBV7-6 and TRBJ2-2, with a tentative D call TRBD1 (5 bases). The CDR3 runs 16 residues. CDR1 and CDR2 from the germline V gene are SGHVS and FNYEAQ. Trimming shortened V by 1 base and J by 4 bases, and 13 bases separated the two germline ends. DNA of the CDR3: TGTGCCAGCAGCTTAGAGGGGTCTATCAGCACCGGGGAGCTGTTTTTT. Protein: CASSLEGSISTGELFF.

The chain uses TRBV12-5 and TRBJ2-5; D tentatively fits TRBD1 or TRBD2 (6 bases each). The V end was cut by 5 bases, the J end by 4 bases, with 14 bases between. Germline V CDR1 and CDR2: LGHNT, FRNRAP. The CDR3 covers 14 residues. CDR3 loop: CASGPDRRAETQYF. DNA for the CDR3: TGTGCTAGTGGTCCCGACAGGAGGGCAGAGACCCAGTACTTC.

This clonotype appeared many times. CDR3 bases: TGCAGCGTGGCCCTCTACCCGACATCAAACATTCAGTACTTC. Residues: CSVALYPTSNIQYF. This sequence joins TRBV29-1 and TRBJ2-4; no reliable D call. V lost 6 bases and J lost 6, with 18 bases in between. CDR1 is SQVTM, CDR2 ANQGSEA, per germline. CDR3 size: 14 residues.

This chain uses TRBV6-1 with TRBJ2-5; TRBD2 matches at 8 bases. Germline CDR1 and CDR2: MNHNS and SASEGT. V dropped 7 bases and J dropped 3; count of bases not matched to a gene: 10. The CDR3 is 15 residues long. This chain's CDR3 is CASIPTSGEKETQYF. CDR3 bases: TGTGCCAGCATCCCTACTAGCGGAGAAAAAGAGACCCAGTACTTC.

The V and J genes are TRBV7-2 and TRBJ2-7, with unresolved D. Germline V gene lookup returns CDR1 SGHTA and CDR2 FQGNSA. There are 13 residues in the CDR3. The V end was cut by 2 bases, the J end by 0 bases, with 5 bases between. The CDR3 spells CASSLNPSYEQYF. The CDR3 region has the DNA TGTGCCAGCAGCTTAAACCCCTCCTACGAGCAGTACTTC.